The rows below give T cell receptor beta chains drawn from one sample of a study of cytomegalovirus exposure and HLA in healthy donors. Assay: immunoSEQ multiplex PCR; the TCRdb copy retains only in-frame clones and omits some. Counted here are 85,000 to 120,000 clones, roughly four fifths occurring once; the ten biggest clones make up 2.5% to 3.5%. Sequenced input: PBMCs. These receptors were taken from a male donor in good health and CMV-seropositive. Each CDR3 is given with its conserved first and last residue. A D gene is named only where the DNA matches it firmly. Clone sizes are given selectively: once, few, many, or a class where the clone is expanded.

cdr3_aa,cdr3_nt,d_call,clone_size,v_call,j_call
CASSYSSRQNTEAFF,TGTGCCAGCAGTTACTCTTCCAGGCAGAACACTGAAGCTTTCTTT,.,.,TRBV6-5,TRBJ1-1
CGAAGTGVLYGYTF,TGCGGGGCCGCCGGGACAGGGGTTTTATATGGCTACACCTTC,TRBD1,once,TRBV10-2,TRBJ1-2
CASSLSSGSTDTQYF,TGCGCCAGCAGCTTGTCTTCGGGGAGCACAGATACGCAGTATTTT,.,.,TRBV5-1,TRBJ2-3
CASSRDALEQYF,TGTGCCAGCAGCCGGGATGCCCTCGAGCAGTACTTC,.,.,TRBV7-2,TRBJ2-7
CASSYGAGGEQFF,TGTGCCAGCAGTTACGGGGCGGGAGGCGAGCAGTTCTTC,TRBD2,few,TRBV6-5,TRBJ2-1
CASSPHTNTDTQYF,TGCGCCAGCAGCCCACATACGAACACAGATACGCAGTATTTT,.,.,TRBV5-1,TRBJ2-3
CASSPGQTEAFF,TGCGCCAGCAGCCCGGGACAAACTGAAGCTTTCTTT,.,once,TRBV5-1,TRBJ1-1
CASSRVGGDRLYEQYF,TGTGCCAGCAGCCGCGTAGGAGGGGACAGGCTCTACGAGCAGTACTTC,TRBD1,.,TRBV9,TRBJ2-7
CASSSYLYQGNNGYTF,TGTGCCAGCAGCTCATACCTCTACCAGGGGAATAATGGCTACACCTTC,.,.,TRBV5-4,TRBJ1-2
CASSRQGTGSEQYF,TGTGCCAGCTCACGCCAGGGGACGGGATCCGAGCAGTACTTC,.,few,TRBV18,TRBJ2-7
CASSLPVSVGTDTQYF,TGTGCCAGCAGCTTACCCGTTAGTGTCGGCACAGATACGCAGTATTTT,.,.,TRBV7-8,TRBJ2-3
CASSSPRTGNTEAFF,TGTGCCAGCAGTTCTCCGAGGACAGGGAACACTGAAGCTTTCTTT,TRBD1,.,TRBV6-5,TRBJ1-1
CSVETLDEQYF,TGCAGCGTTGAGACATTAGACGAGCAGTACTTC,.,.,TRBV29-1,TRBJ2-7
CASSWTRGNQPQHF,TGTGCCAGCAGCTGGACGAGGGGCAATCAGCCCCAGCATTTT,.,.,TRBV6-5,TRBJ1-5
CASSAVAGTYEQYF,TGTGCCAGCAGCGCCGTAGCGGGAACCTACGAGCAGTACTTC,TRBD2,.,TRBV7-2,TRBJ2-7
CASSLMGLLNTGELFF,TGTGCCAGCAGCTTAATGGGACTCCTAAACACCGGGGAGCTGTTTTTT,.,.,TRBV5-8,TRBJ2-2
CASSVQVSGQPQHF,TGTGCCAGTAGTGTACAGGTTTCGGGTCAGCCCCAGCATTTT,.,.,TRBV19,TRBJ1-5
CASSLTSAGPAEAFF,TGTGCCAGCAGCTTAACGTCGGCAGGGCCGGCTGAAGCTTTCTTT,.,.,TRBV7-3,TRBJ1-1
CASSEVQARFF,TGTGCCAGCAGTGAGGTCCAGGCTCGGTTCTTC,.,.,TRBV2,TRBJ2-1
CASSNRDRTSNEQFF,TGTGCCAGCAGCAACCGGGACAGGACTAGCAATGAGCAGTTCTTC,.,.,TRBV7-9,TRBJ2-1
CASSPTGGRYQPQHF,TGTGCCAGCAGTCCTACAGGGGGCAGGTACCAGCCCCAGCATTTT,TRBD1,once,TRBV28,TRBJ1-5
CASSPLAGGTDTQYF,TGTGCCAGCAGCCCCCTAGCGGGGGGCACAGATACGCAGTATTTT,TRBD2,.,TRBV7-2,TRBJ2-3
CASRTGGPVYEQYF,TGTGCCAGCAGAACGGGGGGGCCTGTTTACGAGCAGTACTTC,TRBD2,few,TRBV28,TRBJ2-7
CASSQNRVADTQYF,TGTGCCAGCAGCCAAAACAGGGTTGCAGATACGCAGTATTTT,.,once,TRBV7-2,TRBJ2-3
CASSPLGLAYNEQFF,TGTGCCAGCAGCCCGCTGGGACTAGCCTACAATGAGCAGTTCTTC,TRBD2,.,TRBV9,TRBJ2-1
CASSPGTERSPLHF,TGTGCCAGCAGCCCAGGGACAGAACGTTCACCCCTCCACTTT,TRBD1,.,TRBV11-1,TRBJ1-6
CASSLAAGTGFYEQYF,TGCGCCAGCAGCTTGGCAGCCGGGACAGGGTTCTACGAGCAGTACTTC,TRBD1,.,TRBV5-1,TRBJ2-7
CASTTIGGSNQPQHF,TGTGCCAGCACCACAATAGGGGGAAGCAATCAGCCCCAGCATTTT,.,.,TRBV2,TRBJ1-5
CASSRSLAASSYEQYF,TGCGCCAGCAGCCGCTCCCTAGCGGCGAGCTCCTACGAGCAGTACTTC,TRBD2,few,TRBV4-1,TRBJ2-7
CASSGVAGVISGELFF,TGTGCCAGCAGTGGAGTAGCGGGAGTCATAAGCGGGGAGCTGTTTTTT,TRBD2,.,TRBV7-2,TRBJ2-2
CASSSTGGRGSYNEQFF,TGTGCCAGCAGCTCAACAGGGGGACGGGGCTCCTACAATGAGCAGTTCTTC,TRBD1,.,TRBV7-3,TRBJ2-1
CASMNSARTDTQYF,TGTGCCAGCATGAATAGCGCCCGCACAGATACGCAGTATTTT,.,.,TRBV14,TRBJ2-3
CASSQVGTSGRGNEQFF,TGCGCCAGCAGCCAAGTAGGGACTAGCGGGAGAGGGAATGAGCAGTTCTTC,TRBD2,.,TRBV4-3,TRBJ2-1
CASSQEPGVNYGYTF,TGCGCCAGCAGCCAAGAGCCAGGGGTGAACTATGGCTACACCTTC,.,.,TRBV4-3,TRBJ1-2
CATSRGGQGYGYTF,TGTGCCACCAGCAGAGGAGGACAGGGGTATGGCTACACCTTC,TRBD1,few,TRBV15,TRBJ1-2
CASRPLGGGTGDYEQYF,TGTGCCAGCAGGCCTCTCGGGGGGGGGACAGGGGACTACGAGCAGTACTTC,TRBD1,.,TRBV28,TRBJ2-7
CASSLFQGLSYYEQYF,TGTGCCAGCAGTTTATTCCAGGGTCTCTCATACTACGAGCAGTACTTC,.,.,TRBV28,TRBJ2-7
CASSIEGQSYGYTF,TGTGCCAGTAGTATAGAGGGACAGAGCTATGGCTACACCTTC,TRBD1,.,TRBV19,TRBJ1-2
CASSRNRDRNSPLHF,TGTGCCAGCAGCAGAAACAGGGATAGGAATTCACCCCTCCACTTT,.,.,TRBV5-4,TRBJ1-6
CSSSTGTGGQFF,TGTTCCAGCAGTACCGGGACAGGGGGACAGTTCTTC,TRBD1,.,TRBV7-9,TRBJ2-1
CASSQERGRGTEQYF,TGCGCCAGCAGCCAAGAACGCGGGAGGGGTACCGAGCAGTACTTC,TRBD2,.,TRBV4-3,TRBJ2-7
CASGLVLSSGVNNEQFF,TGTGCTAGTGGTTTGGTACTTTCTAGCGGGGTTAACAATGAGCAGTTCTTC,TRBD2,.,TRBV12-5,TRBJ2-1
CASSEAGAGGNNEQFF,TGTGCCAGCAGTGAAGCAGGAGCGGGGGGGAACAATGAGCAGTTCTTC,TRBD2,.,TRBV25-1,TRBJ2-1
CASSGYSGRFYNEQFF,TGTGCCAGCAGTGGTTATAGCGGGAGGTTCTACAATGAGCAGTTCTTC,TRBD2,once,TRBV6-6,TRBJ2-1
CASSRGKGTPEFYGYTF,TGTGCCAGTAGTCGGGGCAAGGGGACACCAGAATTCTATGGCTACACCTTC,.,.,TRBV19,TRBJ1-2
CASSPNGVGEYTEAFF,TGTGCCAGCTCACCGAACGGGGTTGGCGAGTACACTGAAGCTTTCTTT,.,few,TRBV18,TRBJ1-1
CASSSRQTSANTGELFF,TGTGCCAGCAGCTCCCGTCAAACTTCTGCGAACACCGGGGAGCTGTTTTTT,.,.,TRBV9,TRBJ2-2
CASSNDRGTNYGYTF,TGTGCCAGCAGTAACGACAGGGGTACTAACTATGGCTACACCTTC,TRBD1,.,TRBV6-5,TRBJ1-2
CATDRRNTIYF,TGTGCCACCGACAGGAGAAACACCATATATTTT,.,.,TRBV19,TRBJ1-3
CASSPPDSRYEQYF,TGTGCCAGCAGCCCCCCCGACAGTCGCTACGAGCAGTACTTC,.,.,TRBV7-8,TRBJ2-7
CASSPTGVPNEKLFF,TGTGCCAGCAGCCCAACAGGAGTTCCTAATGAAAAACTGTTTTTT,.,few,TRBV5-6,TRBJ1-4
CASNISGTGPTQPQHF,TGCGCCAGCAACATATCCGGGACAGGGCCAACTCAGCCCCAGCATTTT,TRBD1,.,TRBV23-1,TRBJ1-5
CASSSPVNTEAFF,TGTGCCAGCAGCTCCCCGGTGAACACTGAAGCTTTCTTT,.,once,TRBV7-2,TRBJ1-1
CASSGRQGSTEAFF,TGTGCCAGCAGTGGCCGACAGGGTAGCACTGAAGCTTTCTTT,TRBD1,.,TRBV6-5,TRBJ1-1
CATSRNAPVNEQFF,TGTGCCACCAGCCGAAACGCCCCGGTGAATGAGCAGTTCTTC,.,.,TRBV15,TRBJ2-1
CASSRTGEKLFF,TGTGCCAGCAGTCGGACAGGTGAAAAACTGTTTTTT,TRBD1,.,TRBV6-5,TRBJ1-4
CASAAVQGGAAFF,TGTGCCAGCGCGGCCGTCCAAGGGGGCGCGGCTTTCTTT,TRBD1,medium-sized,TRBV6-1,TRBJ1-1